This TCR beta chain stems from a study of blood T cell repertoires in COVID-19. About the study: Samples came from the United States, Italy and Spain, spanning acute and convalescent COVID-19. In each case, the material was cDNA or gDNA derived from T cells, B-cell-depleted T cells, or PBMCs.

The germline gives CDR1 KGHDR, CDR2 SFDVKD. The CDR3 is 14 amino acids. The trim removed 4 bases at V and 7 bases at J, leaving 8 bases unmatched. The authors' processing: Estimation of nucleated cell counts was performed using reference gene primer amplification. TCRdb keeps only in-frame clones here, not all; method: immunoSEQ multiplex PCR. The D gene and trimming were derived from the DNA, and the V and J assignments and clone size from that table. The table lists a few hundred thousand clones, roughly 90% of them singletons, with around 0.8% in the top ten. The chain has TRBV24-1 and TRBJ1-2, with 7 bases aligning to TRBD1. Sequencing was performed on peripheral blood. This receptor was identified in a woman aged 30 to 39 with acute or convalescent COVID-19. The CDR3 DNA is TGTGCCACCAGTGAGGACAGGCCTCAAGCTGGCTACACCTTC. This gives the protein CATSEDRPQAGYTF.